The rows below give T cell receptor beta chains drawn from one sample of a study of shared clonotypes between healthy human individuals. Assay used: immunoSEQ multiplex PCR; TCRdb lists only in-frame clones, some missing. This sample has roughly 700,000 clones, with about nine tenths found just once. What was sequenced was memory CD8+ T cells from PBMCs. These receptors all come from a man younger than 35 in good health. Some clones in this sample may be carry-over from other donors' samples. The CDR3 runs from the conserved cysteine through the conserved F or W. The D gene is left open where the match is weak. Only part of the rows carry a size: once, few, many, or a class if the clone is expanded.

>TRBJ1-2|TRBV18|TRBD1|-
TGTGCCAGCTCACCTTCCACCGGGACAGGTCCCGCTAACTATGGCTACACCTTC
CASSPSTGTGPANYGYTF
>TRBJ2-3|TRBV4-3|TRBD2|-
TGCGCCAGCAGCCAAGGTTGGCGGGAGGGACGGGCAGATACGCAGTATTTT
CASSQGWREGRADTQYF
>TRBJ2-7|TRBV10-2|-|-
TGCGCCAGCAGTAACGAGGGCCCCTACGAGCAGTACTTC
CASSNEGPYEQYF
>TRBJ1-5|TRBV7-8|TRBD1|once
TGTGCCAGCAGCCCAGGACAGGGGGCTTTTCAGCCCCAGCATTTT
CASSPGQGAFQPQHF
>TRBJ2-1|TRBV9|-|-
TGTGCCAGCAGCGCCCCACATGCGGGCAATGAGCAGTTCTTC
CASSAPHAGNEQFF
>TRBJ2-7|TRBV14|TRBD1|-
TGTGCCAGCAGCCAATGGGGACAGGACTACGAGCAGTACTTC
CASSQWGQDYEQYF
>TRBJ2-6|TRBV5-4|-|-
TGTGCCAGCAGCACTGAGGGGGGCTCTGGGGCCAACGTCCTGACTTTC
CASSTEGGSGANVLTF
>TRBJ1-3|TRBV27|TRBD1|once
TGTGCCAGCAGCCCGTTAGGGGACAGGGGGATCTCTGGAAACACCATATATTTT
CASSPLGDRGISGNTIYF
>TRBJ2-5|TRBV19|TRBD2|-
TGTGCCAGTAGAACCTCCGGGACTAGCGGGAGGGAGAGGATGGAGACCCAGTACTTC
CASRTSGTSGRERMETQYF
>TRBJ1-4|TRBV15|-|-
TGTGCCACTCAGGACGGGTTTAATGAAAAACTGTTTTTT
CATQDGFNEKLFF
>TRBJ1-1|TRBV27|TRBD1|-
TGTGCCAGCAGTACGACAGGGGGCGACACTGAAGCTTTCTTT
CASSTTGGDTEAFF
>TRBJ2-5|TRBV6-4|TRBD2|-
TGTGCCAGCAGCGACACGGCAAGCGGGAAGGAGACCCAGTACTTC
CASSDTASGKETQYF
>TRBJ1-2|TRBV10-3|TRBD1|-
TGTGCCATCAGGGGTTGGTCGGGTCCCCAAACCGGGACAGGCATTTTGGCTGGCTACACCTTC
CAIRGWSGPQTGTGILAGYTF
>TRBJ1-2|TRBV9|TRBD1|-
TGTGCCAGCAGCGCCGGGACAGGGGGCGTTGGTGGCTATGGCTACACCTTC
CASSAGTGGVGGYGYTF
>TRBJ2-7|TRBV9|TRBD2|-
TGTGCCAGCAGCGATGGACTAGCGGGTGACCTCGAGCAGTACTTC
CASSDGLAGDLEQYF
>TRBJ2-3|TRBV28|TRBD2|-
TGTGCCAGCAGTTTACCTACCGGGACTAGCGCCGACCCTAGCACAGATACGCAGTATTTT
CASSLPTGTSADPSTDTQYF
>TRBJ2-3|TRBV6-5|-|-
TGTGCCAGCACGTTAACATCGGGAGGCACAGATACGCAGTATTTT
CASTLTSGGTDTQYF
>TRBJ2-7|TRBV19|-|-
TGTGCCAGTAGTATAGGGGACGGGACCTACGAGCAGTACTTC
CASSIGDGTYEQYF
>TRBJ2-1|TRBV13|TRBD1|-
TGTGCCAGCAGCTTGGACAGGAGCTCCTACAATGAGCAGTTCTTC
CASSLDRSSYNEQFF
>TRBJ2-7|TRBV28|TRBD2|-
TGTGCCAGCGGGACTAGCGGCTACGAGCAGTACTTC
CASGTSGYEQYF
>TRBJ2-7|TRBV13|TRBD1|-
TGTGCCAGCAGCTTAGGCAGGGACAGCTCCTACGAGCAGTACTTC
CASSLGRDSSYEQYF
>TRBJ2-5|TRBV28|-|-
TGTGCCAGCAGTTTAGTCGGCGGAGGAATGTATGAGACCCAGTACTTC
CASSLVGGGMYETQYF
>TRBJ1-2|TRBV28|-|-
TGTGCCAGCAGTTTAGGGGACGATGGCTACACCTTC
CASSLGDDGYTF
>TRBJ2-1|TRBV9|-|-
TGTGCCAGCAGCTCCCCTCCGGGCTCCTACAATGAGCAGTTCTTC
CASSSPPGSYNEQFF
>TRBJ2-7|TRBV6-6|-|-
TGTGCCAGCGAGGATGGGGACCGCCGATACGAGCAGTACTTC
CASEDGDRRYEQYF
>TRBJ2-1|TRBV9|TRBD2|-
TGTGCCAGCAGCCCCTCGGGGGGCTACAATGAGCAGTTCTTC
CASSPSGGYNEQFF
>TRBJ1-3|TRBV30|TRBD1|-
TGTGCCTGGAGTGCAGACAGGGCCTACTCTGGAAACACCATATATTTT
CAWSADRAYSGNTIYF
>TRBJ1-1|TRBV27|-|-
TGTGCCAGCAGTTTAGACAGGTCCGGGGGCACTGAAGCTTTCTTT
CASSLDRSGGTEAFF
>TRBJ2-7|TRBV4-1|-|-
TGCGCCAGCAGCCAAGACGCGGGCAGGGCTCGCTACGAGCAGTACTTC
CASSQDAGRARYEQYF